This T cell receptor (beta chain) was observed in a study of Ad26.COV2.S vaccination and SARS-CoV-2 variants. V was pared by 6 bases and J by 1 base, with 12 bases between. This CDR3 is 15 amino acids long. CDR1 is MNHEY and CDR2 is SMNVEV in the germline V gene (reference sequence). Sequenced by immunoSEQ multiplex PCR; TCRdb stores in-frame clones only, minus some. This sample carries about 140,000 clones, around 86% of them seen once, and the ten largest clones take around 5%. Study outcomes and limitations: Compared with placebo recipients, vaccine recipients had higher spike-specific TCR breadth. Researchers cautioned that TCR breadth and depth analyses may have underestimated total T cell responses. Non-spike TCR breadth did not differ much between vaccine and placebo recipients.

In the case of this clone: The target antigen is unknown.

This specimen consisted of peripheral blood, obtained after recovery from COVID-19. The sequence was obtained from a human donor who had recovered from COVID-19. This chain links TRBV27 with TRBJ1-4; D ambiguous. The CDR3 nucleotides are TGTGCCAGCAGACCCTTGGTTAAAACTAATGAAAAACTGTTTTTT. It yields the protein CASRPLVKTNEKLFF.